This T cell receptor beta chain originates from a study of beta chain features in type 1 diabetes. Isolated RNA was reverse transcribed in full, so expressed TCRB transcripts were sequenced. Sequencing was performed with immunoSEQ multiplex PCR; in TCRdb, only in-frame clones are kept and a portion is missing. The sample has about 410,000 clones; roughly 13% are singletons. Researchers reported sorting CD4+ naive, central memory, regulatory and stem cell-like memory cells via CD45RO/CCR7/CD25/CD127/CD95/CD27. Purities in excess of 95% were seen in all sorted populations. CDR3 length equals 15 residues. CDR1 is GTSNPN, CDR2 SVGIG, per germline (reference sequence). Trimming took off 2 bases at V and 6 bases at J, with 16 bases between the two ends.

The sequencing sample was made of naive CD4+ T cells from blood. The chain couples TRBV30 to TRBJ2-2; D gene uncertain. This clonotype originated in a man aged 25-40 years in good health. The CDR3 loop is CAWSRLGVPPGELFF. The CDR3 region has the DNA TGTGCCTGGAGTAGGCTCGGAGTCCCCCCCGGGGAGCTGTTTTTT. Supplemented by reference TRBV30 and TRBJ2-2, the full variable domain reads SQTIHQWPATLVQPVGSPLSLECTVEGTSNPNLYWYRQAAGRGLQLLFYSVGIGQISSEVPQNLSASRPQDRQFILSSKKLLLSDSGFYLCAWSRLGVPPGELFFGEGSRLTVL.